Presented here are 19 T cell receptor beta chains from one specimen sequenced in a study of blood T cell repertoires in COVID-19. The method was immunoSEQ multiplex PCR; TCRdb's version includes in-frame clones alone and lacks a portion of them. The sample has about 75,000 clones; 79% are singletons. Sequenced: peripheral blood. The receptor set was obtained from a woman older than 75 with active or convalescent COVID-19.

This chain connects TRBV10-3 to TRBJ2-5, with a weak D call TRBD2 (5 bases). This CDR3 comprises 15 residues. Trimming left V 2 bases short and J 2 bases short, with 12 bases between. CDR1 is ENHRY, CDR2 SYGVKD, per germline. The CDR3 nucleotides read TGTGCCATCAGTGAGATCCGGGATTTTCAAGAGACCCAGTACTTC. It is translated as CAISEIRDFQETQYF.

The chain has TRBV11-2 and TRBJ1-4; D call uncertain. The V gene's germline CDR1 is SGHAT and CDR2 FQNNGV. The CDR3 has 12 residues. Trimming left V 6 bases short and J 7 bases short, with 9 bases between. The CDR3 DNA is TGTGCCAGCAGGCGCTCGGGTGAAAAACTGTTTTTT. Its protein is CASRRSGEKLFF.

This clone showed up just once. This rearrangement joins TRBV3-1 (or the pseudogene TRBV3-2) to TRBJ1-1, with a tentative D call TRBD1 (5 bases). CDR3 length: 14 residues. V was pared by 3 bases and J by 0 bases, with 8 bases between. Germline CDR1 and CDR2: LGHDT and YNNKEL (reference sequence). The CDR3 region has the DNA TGTGCCAGCAGCCACAGACAGCTGAACACTGAAGCTTTCTTT. It codes for CASSHRQLNTEAFF.

The rearrangement uses TRBV7-3 and TRBJ2-3; D remains unclear. CDR1 and CDR2 from the germline V gene are SGHTA and FQGTGA. The CDR3 covers 15 residues. The ends were cut back, 1 base at V and 4 bases at J, with 12 bases in the middle. CDR3 sequence reads: CASSLSSLPADTQYF. In nucleotides, the CDR3 is TGTGCCAGCAGCTTAAGTTCCCTTCCGGCAGATACGCAGTATTTT.

The chain has TRBV29-1 and TRBJ1-1, with D maybe TRBD1 (6 bases). Trimming took off 6 bases at V and 7 bases at J, with 15 bases between the two ends. The germline V gene has CDR1 SQVTM and CDR2 ANQGSEA. CDR3 length: 12 residues. The DNA for the CDR3 is TGCAGCGTGAAAGGGGGAGCGGTTGAAGCTTTCTTT. It translates to CSVKGGAVEAFF. Full variable domain (remainder filled in from reference TRBV29-1 and TRBJ1-1): SAVISQKPSRDICQRGTSLTIQCQVDSQVTMMFWYRQQPGQSLTLIATANQGSEATYESGFVIDKFPISRPNLTFSTLTVSNMSPEDSSIYLCSVKGGAVEAFFGQGTRLTVV.

In regard to this clone: The junction shows a germline mismatch at one end, possibly a read error. The J gene is TRBJ1-1, the V gene TRBV28; TRBD1 is a possible D gene (6 bases). The CDR3 runs to 13 residues. CDR1 MDHEN and CDR2 SYDVKM come from the germline V gene. In DNA, the CDR3 is TGTGCCAGCGGTTTAGGGGCAGGGGATGAAGCTTTCTTT. This encodes CASGLGAGDEAFF.

This chain joins TRBV7-6 and TRBJ2-7; 11 bases match TRBD2. The CDR3 is 17 residues long. The V gene end was trimmed by 5 bases and the J gene end by 6 bases; junction bases not matched to a gene: 15. CDR1 is SGHVS and CDR2 is FNYEAQ in the germline V gene. CDR3 in amino acids: CASSPLNSGGAWLEQYF. The CDR3 DNA reads TGTGCCAGCAGCCCCCTCAATAGCGGGGGGGCCTGGCTCGAGCAGTACTTC. The full variable domain, its missing parts supplied by reference TRBV7-6 and TRBJ2-7, is GAGVSQSPRYKVTKRGQDVALRCDPISGHVSLYWYRQALGQGPEFLTYFNYEAQQDKSGLPNDRFSAERPEGSISTLTIQRTEQRDSAMYRCASSPLNSGGAWLEQYFGPGTRLTVT.

V and J are TRBV14 and TRBJ2-2; 8 bases map to TRBD1. Per the germline V gene, CDR1 is SGHDN and CDR2 is FVKESK. This CDR3 has 16 amino acids. V gave up 4 bases and J gave up 0 bases; unmatched junction bases: 4. The CDR3 DNA follows: TGTGCCAGCAGCCCATGGGACAGGTCGAACACCGGGGAGCTGTTTTTT. It specifies CASSPWDRSNTGELFF.

V is TRBV19 and J is TRBJ1-2, with D possibly being TRBD1 (6 bases). Germline lookup yields CDR1 LNHDA and CDR2 SQIVND (reference sequence). V lost 4 bases, J lost 4 bases, and 13 bases lay in between. This CDR3 has 14 amino acids. This chain's CDR3 is CASSKGGGGYGYTF. Here the CDR3 DNA reads TGTGCCAGTAGTAAAGGCGGGGGCGGCTATGGCTACACCTTC.

This clone showed up just a few times. The chain is built from TRBV19 and TRBJ2-5; 10 bases line up with TRBD1. This CDR3 comprises 14 residues. After removal of 3 bases from V and 8 bases from J, the junction contained 6 bases not matched to a gene. Germline values: CDR1 LNHDA, CDR2 SQIVND (reference sequence). CDR3 coding DNA: TGTGCCAGTAGTATCGGACAGGGGGTAGGAACCCAGTACTTC. Residues: CASSIGQGVGTQYF. Drawing the rest from reference TRBV19 and TRBJ2-5, the complete variable domain is DGGITQSPKYLFRKEGQNVTLSCEQNLNHDAMYWYRQDPGQGLRLIYYSQIVNDFQKGDIAEGYSVSREKKESFPLTVTSAQKNPTAFYLCASSIGQGVGTQYFGPGTRLLVL.

The rearrangement joins TRBV12-3 or TRBV12-4 to TRBJ2-7, with D perhaps TRBD1 (5 bases). The CDR3 loop spans 12 amino acids. The V gene lost 4 bases and the J gene lost 3 bases, with 7 bases spanning the gap. DNA of the CDR3: TGTGCCAGCAGTTACCAGGGCTACGAGCAGTACTTC. Its protein is CASSYQGYEQYF.

This clone appeared many times. The chain uses TRBV9 and TRBJ2-7; weak D call: TRBD1 (6 bases). Trimming took 2 bases from V and 2 from J, leaving 11 bases between them. The CDR3 runs 14 residues. Germline V gives CDR1 SGDLS, CDR2 YYNGEE. CDR3 nucleotides: TGTGCCAGCAGCGTTTGGGACAAAACCTACGAGCAGTACTTC. Protein: CASSVWDKTYEQYF.

CDR3 nucleotides: TGTGCCAGCTCATCAACCGGGCGTTCAAAACGGGGGACTGAAGCTTTCTTT. It encodes CASSSTGRSKRGTEAFF. The chain recombines TRBV18 with TRBJ1-1; tentatively, D is TRBD1 (5 bases). V gave up 5 bases and J gave up 5 bases, with 24 bases separating them. There are 17 residues in the CDR3. Germline CDR1 is KGHSH and CDR2 is LQKENI.

The chain combines TRBV10-1 with TRBJ2-1; D might be TRBD2 (7 bases). The CDR3 length is 13 residues. Germline loops: CDR1 WNHNN, CDR2 SYGVQD (reference sequence). V was clipped by 10 bases and J by 7 bases, with 17 bases between them. The CDR3 bases are TGCGCCACCCAAGGGGGGGCATTAAATGAGCAGTTCTTC. Translated, it gives CATQGGALNEQFF.

V and J are TRBV7-6 and TRBJ2-1; 10 bases are shared with TRBD2. The ends lost 5 bases at V and 2 bases at J; junction bases unmatched: 3. The CDR3 length is 15 residues. Germline CDR1 is SGHVS and CDR2 is FNYEAQ. CDR3 protein: CASSPLAGAYNEQFF. For the CDR3, the DNA is TGTGCCAGCAGCCCCCTAGCGGGGGCCTACAATGAGCAGTTCTTC.

The CDR3 region is CASSPTGGLYNEQFF. The CDR3, as DNA: TGTGCCAGCAGCCCCACAGGGGGACTCTACAATGAGCAGTTCTTC. The chain has TRBV7-6 and TRBJ2-1; 8 nucleotides agree with TRBD1. The germline CDR1 and CDR2 sequences are SGHVS and FNYEAQ. The CDR3 has 15 amino acids. The ends lost 5 bases at V and 3 bases at J; junction bases unmatched: 6.

J is TRBJ1-1 and V is TRBV5-1; 8 bases fit TRBD1. Germline CDR1 SGHRS, CDR2 YFSETQ. The CDR3 totals 16 residues. V dropped 0 bases and J dropped 0; count of bases not matched to a gene: 4. This chain's CDR3 is CASSLVGQGLNTEAFF. CDR3 DNA: TGCGCCAGCAGCTTGGTAGGACAGGGTTTGAACACTGAAGCTTTCTTT.

This clone was counted a single time. V gene TRBV27 combines with J gene TRBJ2-6; a possible D gene is TRBD1 (5 bases). The CDR3 spans 17 residues. Trimming shortened V by 3 bases and J by 0 bases, and 12 bases separated the two germline ends. In germline, CDR1 is MNHEY, CDR2 SMNVEV (reference sequence). The CDR3 nucleotides read TGTGCCAGCAGTTTCTCCGACAGAATCTCTGGGGCCAACGTCCTGACTTTC. This codes for CASSFSDRISGANVLTF. Drawing the rest from reference TRBV27 and TRBJ2-6, the complete variable domain is EAQVTQNPRYLITVTGKKLTVTCSQNMNHEYMSWYRQDPGLGLRQIYYSMNVEVTDKGDVPEGYKVSRKEKRNFPLILESPSPNQTSLYFCASSFSDRISGANVLTFGAGSRLTVL.

The chain combines TRBV6-2 or TRBV6-3 with TRBJ2-1, with TRBD2 matching 16 bases. This CDR3 has 20 amino acids. Per germline, CDR1 MNHEY and CDR2 SVGEGT. V shed 1 base, J shed 4 bases, and the junction held 10 bases outside the gene matches. In nucleotides, the CDR3 is TGTGCCAGCAGTTACTTCCCCGGGACTAGCGGGGGGGCTTCTTACAATGAGCAGTTCTTC. Translation gives CASSYFPGTSGGASYNEQFF.